This paragraph covers one T cell receptor beta chain sequence. The antigen it recognizes is unknown. No qualities accompany the bases; no much larger clone lies one base away. TCR CDR3 regions were amplified from genomic DNA by multiplex PCR using the deep immunoSEQ assay. For each cell subset, the extracted genomic DNA was distributed evenly across all wells of several immunoSEQ 96-well plates, and each plate served as one replicate. For sorted subsets, about 210 ng of genomic DNA, equivalent to some 33,000 T cell genomes, went into each replicate PCR. The purified libraries were quantified using a Qubit 3.0 fluorometer, sized with a Bioanalyzer 2100, and then quantified again using the KAPA Library Quantification kit. A separate single-read 150-cycle Illumina NextSeq 550 flow cell was used to sequence each immunoSEQ 96-well plate. As for the original processing: The immunoSEQ output contained only junctional sequences without quality scores, so filtering could not match that applied to full-length reads. To assign V/J genes and CDR3, sequences were annotated using PyIR, a Python wrapper for IgBLAST v1.9, with IMGT germline references. Reads were removed for weak V/J assignments (E-value above 1e-6), missing CDR3, stop codons, out-of-frame junctions, or ambiguous translated residues. V3J clonotypes were defined as sequences sharing the same inferred V gene, J gene, and CDR3 amino acid sequence. Percentage overlap between repertoires was computed as shared unique clonotypes divided by the size of the smaller repertoire. RTK rarefaction, the Chao1 estimator, and Recon v2.1 estimates of unobserved clonotypes were used to assess repertoire richness. For all TCRbeta clonotypes obtained by the gDNA method from a few donors, generation probabilities were computed with OLGA. What TCRdb holds here is the immuneACCESS table cut down to in-frame rearrangements. Part of the clones is not present; checked against another copy, under half of the missing clones reflect an unresolved V gene, and the others are unexplained. That table supplies the V and J calls and clone size; D and trimming were determined from the DNA. The sample yields about 2.1 million clones; 93% were counted once. The ten largest clones represent 1.5% to 2% of the sample.

CD8 naive samples were obtained by positive selection for CCR7 among CD45RO-negative cells, yielding a CD45RA+CCR7+ population from which TemRA cells were excluded. Donors were healthy HIV-negative adults with no recently reported acute infections or vaccinations. All donors were Caucasian adults living in Nashville, Tennessee, USA. After blood collection by leukapheresis, PBMCs were isolated using Ficoll-Histopaque density gradient centrifugation and then cryopreserved in the vapor phase of liquid nitrogen. Analytical flow cytometry was used to check the purity and quantity of every magnetically sorted T cell population. From each sorted fraction, genomic DNA was isolated and quantified by UV absorbance on a Nanodrop 2000c. The sample is drawn from a study of shared clonotypes between healthy human individuals (dated by TCRdb to 2018 to 2020). Concerning the study at large: The cohort included three men and a couple of women between 18 and 49 years of age. For each donor, CD4 naive and CD4 memory were each given three plates, CD8 naive was given two plates, and CD8 memory was given one plate. To estimate repertoire size and how much clonotype sharing occurs between individuals, the study deeply sequenced the blood TCR repertoires of roughly 5 healthy adults. To increase sequencing depth and limit assay-specific biases, TCR repertoire library preparation and sequencing were carried out by different laboratories using diverse techniques. Between about 0.8 and 8.9 billion PBMCs per donor were obtained by leukapheresis.

General study outcomes and caveats: Pairwise subsampling indicated that sequencing depth was expected to affect the degree of clonotype sharing among donors. Compared with non-shared clonotypes, clonotypes shared by all four sorted-subset donors had higher generation probabilities. Sampling was restricted to blood, and TCR repertoires in tissues likely differ from the TCR repertoires found in blood. Because the study included a small number of donors, the genetic and exposure-history diversity represented was limited. Sharing across a few donors was observed for about 5% of naive CD4, over 3% of naive CD8, around 2.5% of memory CD4, and about 0.4% of memory CD8 clonotypes. Even with the large sequencing depth, rarefaction of the sorted-subset datasets indicated that sequencing was incomplete. Naive subsets generally had larger estimated clonotype richness than memory subsets.

Sequencing used naive CD8+ T cells from PBMCs. The label giving this sample's cell subset or site can be read as: CD45RA+CCR7+. This clonotype was sampled from a man aged 18 to 29 in good health. Some clones in this sample may be carry-over from other donors' samples.

The DNA is as follows: TGTGCCAGCAGTGGAGTTTTTGAAAAACTGTTTTTT. It codes for CASSGVFEKLFF. This chain is built from TRBV25-1 and TRBJ1-4, with the D gene not confidently named. Trimming removed 4 bases from V and 7 bases from J, leaving 7 bases between the germline ends. CDR1 and CDR2, per the germline V gene, are MGHDK and SYGVNS. From cysteine to phenylalanine, the CDR3 is 12 amino acids long. CDR3 DNA is the only sequence kept; it has 36 bases, read in frame from the first base.